This TCR beta chain was sequenced in a study of T cell responses to AZD1222 COVID-19 vaccine. Study details: Second-dose intervals near 4 or 12 weeks were combined. Overall study results and limits: Females made up more of the donors, who were largely white British, and clonal diversity may have come out too low.

The CDR3 has 15 amino acids. Germline trimming cut 8 bases from V and 2 bases from J; bases unmatched to any gene: 11. CDR1 is SGHVS, CDR2 FQNEAQ, per germline. Assay: immunoSEQ multiplex PCR; the TCRdb copy retains only in-frame clones and omits some. The profile shows around 250,000 clones, approximately 93% of them singletons. This clone was picked up one time. What it recognizes is unknown. The V and J genes are TRBV7-8 and TRBJ2-5; 7 bases fit TRBD1. The TCR sequence derives from an adult in good health. The sequencing used peripheral blood, collected on day 0 of AZD1222 vaccination. The CDR3 loop reads CASGRPGQRQETQYF. The CDR3 coding sequence is TGTGCCAGCGGTCGCCCGGGACAGAGGCAAGAGACCCAGTACTTC.